These 10 T cell receptor beta chains share one sample of origin, sequenced in a study of shared clonotypes between healthy human individuals. The data were produced by immunoSEQ multiplex PCR, yet TCRdb's version contains in-frame clones alone and is incomplete. The repertoire consists of just over 2,000,000 clones, with 90% to 95% occurring once and the leading ten covering about 0.13%. Sample: naive CD4+ T cells sorted from blood. The subset here: CD45RA+ positively selected. The receptors here all came from a man aged 18 to 30 in good health.

The V and J genes are TRBV6-5 and TRBJ1-2; 8 bases match TRBD1. The trim removed 6 bases at V and 5 bases at J, leaving 11 bases unmatched. This CDR3 contains 15 residues. Germline V lookup: CDR1 MNHEY, CDR2 SVGAGI. CDR3 DNA: TGTGCCAGCAGACTTCCCGGGACAGGTTTTTATGGCTACACCTTC. Translated: CASRLPGTGFYGYTF.

V gene TRBV11-2 combines with J gene TRBJ2-1, with D hard to call. Germline V gene sequence: CDR1 SGHAT, CDR2 FQNNGV. This CDR3 is built from 14 residues. Trimming took 3 bases from V and 2 from J, leaving 8 bases between them. CDR3 coding DNA: TGTGCCAGCAGCTTCACGGACCCCTACAATGAGCAGTTCTTC. The encoded protein is CASSFTDPYNEQFF. Variable domain in full (rest from reference TRBV11-2 and TRBJ2-1): EAGVAQSPRYKIIEKRQSVAFWCNPISGHATLYWYQQILGQGPKLLIQFQNNGVVDDSQLPKDRFSAERLKGVDSTLKIQPAKLEDSAVYLCASSFTDPYNEQFFGPGTRLTVL.

The chain employs TRBV19 and TRBJ1-2; 9 nucleotides align to TRBD1. CDR1 is LNHDA, CDR2 SQIVND, per germline (reference sequence). The J segment lost 2 bases and the V segment lost 4 bases, leaving 11 bases of the junction unmatched. CDR3 length: 17 residues. CDR3 sequence reads: CASSTGTGPILNYGYTF. For the CDR3, the DNA is TGTGCCAGTAGTACCGGGACAGGGCCTATCTTAAACTATGGCTACACCTTC.

The J gene is TRBJ2-6, the V gene TRBV10-3, with 8 bases lining up with TRBD1. V trimming: 5 bases; J trimming: 2 bases; junction bases outside the gene matches: 8. Germline V gives CDR1 ENHRY, CDR2 SYGVKD. This CDR3 region has 17 residues. The DNA for the CDR3 is TGTGCCATCAGTCGTGGACAGGGTGTGACTGGGGCCAACGTCCTGACTTTC. This encodes CAISRGQGVTGANVLTF.

The V and J genes are TRBV7-2 and TRBJ2-3; TRBD2 matches at 8 bases. V lost 1 base, J lost 0 bases, and 12 bases stayed unmatched. There are 19 residues in the CDR3. CDR1 and CDR2 (germline): SGHTA, FQGNSA. Here the CDR3 reads CASSLGITSGGPSTDTQYF. In nucleotides, the CDR3 is TGTGCCAGCAGCTTAGGGATAACTAGCGGAGGACCTAGCACAGATACGCAGTATTTT.

The rearrangement joins TRBV11-2 to TRBJ1-2; D ambiguous. Trimming removed 5 bases from V and 5 bases from J, with 15 bases in between. Germline V gene data show CDR1 as SGHAT and CDR2 as FQNNGV. The CDR3 runs 14 residues. The CDR3 DNA reads as TGTGCCAGCAGCCACTCGACCAGAAATTATGGCTACACCTTC. It codes for CASSHSTRNYGYTF. Full variable domain (remainder filled in from reference TRBV11-2 and TRBJ1-2): EAGVAQSPRYKIIEKRQSVAFWCNPISGHATLYWYQQILGQGPKLLIQFQNNGVVDDSQLPKDRFSAERLKGVDSTLKIQPAKLEDSAVYLCASSHSTRNYGYTFGSGTRLTVV.

This clone appeared once. The rearrangement uses TRBV2 and TRBJ1-5; D unclear. Germline CDR1 is SNHLY and CDR2 is FYNNEI. The CDR3 length is 15 residues. Between the trimmed V and J ends, which lost 10 bases and 0 bases, there was a span of 16 bases. The CDR3 region has the DNA TGTGCCACCAGGCCGACGGGAGCTAGCAATCAGCCCCAGCATTTT. Its protein is CATRPTGASNQPQHF.

The V call is TRBV5-4, the J call TRBJ2-7; D unresolved. CDR3 length equals 16 residues. The germline V gene encodes CDR1 SGHNT and CDR2 YYREEE (reference sequence). Trimming pared 4 bases from V and 2 bases from J, leaving 19 bases between. CDR3 protein: CASSGQDGEGAYEQYF. The CDR3 DNA reads TGTGCCAGCAGCGGCCAAGACGGCGAAGGAGCCTACGAGCAGTACTTC.

In its sample, this clone was seen once. This chain uses TRBV9 with TRBJ2-2; D is possibly TRBD1 or TRBD2 (5 bases each). The germline gives CDR1 SGDLS, CDR2 YYNGEE. This CDR3 has 17 residues. Between the trimmed V and J ends, which lost 0 bases and 1 base, there was a span of 13 bases. The CDR3 DNA is TGTGCCAGCAGCGTAGAGGGACGGCCCTGGAACACCGGGGAGCTGTTTTTT. Translating gives CASSVEGRPWNTGELFF.

The chain joins TRBV5-1 to TRBJ2-1, with no clear D. V lost 10 bases and J 4 bases, leaving 15 bases between the germline ends. Germline V gene lookup returns CDR1 SGHRS and CDR2 YFSETQ. The CDR3 covers 13 residues. CDR3 sequence: CASHSSGYNEQFF. CDR3 sequence (DNA): TGCGCCTCTCACAGTAGTGGATACAATGAGCAGTTCTTC.